Listed here is a single TCR beta chain. Source study methods: For nucleated cells, counts were estimated from reference gene primer amplification. Produced via immunoSEQ multiplex PCR; TCRdb's table is partial and in-frame only. D and trimming come from the DNA, and the V and J calls and clone size come from that table. Of some 500,000 clones in the sample, roughly 90% were seen once. The sample originates from a study of blood T cell repertoires in COVID-19. Germline V gives CDR1 KGHSH, CDR2 LQKENI. V was cut by 3 bases and J by 0 bases, with 14 bases left in between. This CDR3 has 16 amino acids. Adults between roughly 18 and 100 years of age took part from 24 US areas. Participant-reported clinical history was the basis for cohort assignment. Among Cohort 3 donors, those recovered had two negative PCRs, clearance, or symptom resolution.

Specimen: PBMCs or T cells enriched from blood (not recorded which). The receptor comes from a woman between 40 and 55 years old who had recovered from COVID-19. V and J are TRBV18 and TRBJ1-1; no reliable D call. The CDR3 DNA reads as TGTGCCAGCTCACCCCTCGAAACTCCTGTGAACACTGAAGCTTTCTTT. Translation gives CASSPLETPVNTEAFF. Full variable domain (remainder filled in from reference TRBV18 and TRBJ1-1): NAGVMQNPRHLVRRRGQEARLRCSPMKGHSHVYWYRQLPEEGLKFMVYLQKENIIDESGMPKERFSAEFPKEGPSILRIQQVVRGDSAAYFCASSPLETPVNTEAFFGQGTRLTVV.